The clone carrying this T cell receptor (beta chain) was picked up many times. No antigen is known for it. This record belongs to a study of cytomegalovirus exposure and HLA in healthy donors. Study results and caveats: By HLA locus, TCR association rates varied in a later analysis, with DRB1 showing the most and HLA-C the fewest. Later work found most CMV-associated TCR beta chains apparently HLA-restricted. It was reported that TCR beta sequences correctly inferred the HLA-A and HLA-B alleles for most subjects. Apart from CMV serostatus, no immune exposure information was available.

Use of 60 Vbeta and 13 Jbeta primers characterized the PCR. Sequenced by immunoSEQ multiplex PCR; TCRdb stores in-frame clones only, minus some. Of about 150,000 clones listed, 80% were seen once; the top ten hold around 6%. Germline lookup yields CDR1 MRHNA and CDR2 SNTAGT. The CDR3 runs 15 residues. The trim removed 6 bases at V and 7 bases at J, leaving 9 bases unmatched. The sequenced sample was PBMCs. V is TRBV6-4 and J is TRBJ2-1, with 10 bases fitting TRBD2. The clonotype was recovered from a woman between 35 and 50 years old in good health and CMV-seropositive. CDR3 amino acids: CASSILAGAENEQFF. The CDR3 bases are TGTGCCAGCAGCATTCTAGCGGGAGCTGAAAATGAGCAGTTCTTC.